This entry is about one TCR beta chain. The data derive from a study of OX40 agonist ivuxolimab in advanced cancers. Study context: Earlier anti-PD-1, anti-PD-L1 or anti-CTLA-4 therapy was permitted; 40% had received some.

The repertoire was sequenced with immunoSEQ multiplex PCR; TCRdb's copy has only in-frame clones and lacks some. The sample consists of 30,000 to 40,000 clones, roughly three quarters of them appearing once. The length of the CDR3 is 13 residues. V was cut by 2 bases and J by 6 bases, with 8 bases left in between. The V gene's germline CDR1 is SGHNT and CDR2 YYREEE (reference sequence). This TCR came from an adult with an advanced solid tumor such as melanoma, head and neck, liver or kidney cancer. Source: CD4+ or CD8+ T cells sorted from blood, taken in a trial of the OX40 agonist ivuxolimab. This chain joins TRBV5-4 and TRBJ2-2; no definite D call. CDR3 loop: CASSFFGSGELFF. Written as DNA, the CDR3 is TGTGCCAGCAGCTTCTTCGGGTCCGGGGAGCTGTTTTTT.